The 12 T cell receptor beta chains in this list originate from one sample, sequenced in a study of T-cell reconstitution after alpha-beta-depleted transplantation in children. Unique molecular identifiers were used in preparing the TCRbeta library. TCRdb redid the calling of the PCR reads with MiXCR, one entry per CDR3 protein. The repertoire holds about 4,200 distinct CDR3 sequences, with 15% to 20% as singletons. Sequenced material: PBMCs, mostly from graft donor cells, taken 180 days after TCRalphabeta/CD19-depleted stem cell transplant. Receptors originate from a male patient aged 2 to 9 who had a stem cell transplant for acute lymphoblastic leukemia, so the T cells may come from the graft donor.

This chain uses TRBV15 with TRBJ2-5, with D perhaps TRBD2 (7 bases). The CDR3 contains 16 residues. V dropped 0 bases and J dropped 5 bases, with 16 bases sitting between them. Germline-derived CDR1 and CDR2 are LNHNV and YYDKDF (reference sequence). The CDR3 DNA reads as TGTGCCACCAGCAGAGATATGGGGGGGCCACCGGAGACCCAGTACTTC. It encodes CATSRDMGGPPETQYF. Full variable domain (remainder filled in from reference TRBV15 and TRBJ2-5): DAMVIQNPRYQVTQFGKPVTLSCSQTLNHNVMYWYQQKSSQAPKLLFHYYDKDFNNEADTPDNFQSRRPNTSFCFLDIRSPGLGDTAMYLCATSRDMGGPPETQYFGPGTRLLVL.

This clonotype was detected ten times or more. As DNA, the CDR3 is TGTGCCACCAGTGATGGACTAGCGGGAGGGGGGGAGACCCAGTACTTC. This sequence encodes CATSDGLAGGGETQYF. V and J are TRBV24-1 and TRBJ2-5; 15 nucleotides line up with TRBD2. This CDR3 spans 16 amino acids. Trimming took 3 bases from V and 5 from J; bases not matched to a gene: 3. The V gene's germline CDR1 is KGHDR and CDR2 SFDVKD.

This clonotype was recorded at least ten times. J is TRBJ2-7 and V is TRBV3-1; 7 positions agree with TRBD1. The CDR3 is made up of 16 amino acids. The junction had 9 bases not matched to a gene; V was cut back by 4 bases and J by 0 bases. The germline gives CDR1 LGHDT, CDR2 YNNKEL (reference sequence). The CDR3 spells CASSPLGQANSYEQYF. The CDR3 DNA is TGTGCCAGCAGCCCGCTTGGACAGGCGAACTCCTACGAGCAGTACTTC.

This clonotype is labeled medium-sized (0.01 to 0.1%). The rearrangement uses TRBV28 and TRBJ2-1; D is perhaps TRBD1 or TRBD2 (6 bases each). Deletions cut 10 bases from V and 4 bases from J, with 20 bases between. The CDR3 spans 15 residues. CDR1 is MDHEN, CDR2 SYDVKM, per germline. CDR3 region: CATISAGHLYNEQFF. For the CDR3, the DNA is TGTGCCACCATAAGCGCGGGACACCTTTACAATGAGCAGTTCTTC.

This clonotype appeared many times. The chain uses TRBV19 and TRBJ1-2; the D is unclear. This CDR3 contains 14 residues. Between the trimmed V and J ends, which lost 10 bases and 0 bases, there was a span of 15 bases. Germline loops: CDR1 LNHDA, CDR2 SQIVND (reference sequence). The chain's CDR3 is CATTRAEANYGYTF. CDR3 coding DNA: TGTGCCACCACGAGGGCTGAGGCTAACTATGGCTACACCTTC.

The chain joins TRBV4-1 to TRBJ2-1; D is perhaps TRBD1 (6 bases). Germline V CDR1 and CDR2: MGHRA, YSYEKL. The CDR3 consists of 16 residues. V was shortened by 4 bases and J by 5 bases, with 18 bases between the two germline ends. Here the CDR3 DNA reads TGCGCCAGCAGCCCCCTGGGCACAGGGTCTAACAATGAGCAGTTCTTC. It specifies CASSPLGTGSNNEQFF.

V gene TRBV7-9 combines with J gene TRBJ1-2; D remains ambiguous. The CDR3 extends over 15 amino acids. V was cut by 0 bases and J by 0 bases, with 8 bases left in between. Germline V gives CDR1 SEHNR, CDR2 FQNEAQ (reference sequence). In DNA, the CDR3 is TGTGCCAGCAGCTTAGCAGGGAAAACTAACTATGGCTACACCTTC. Translating gives CASSLAGKTNYGYTF.

The sample holds many counts of this clonotype. The chain links TRBV7-9 to TRBJ1-6, with 8 nucleotides matching TRBD1. CDR1 SEHNR and CDR2 FQNEAQ come from the germline V gene (reference sequence). CDR3 length equals 16 residues. The V and J ends lost 1 base and 3 bases, in that order; junction bases with no gene match: 2. The CDR3 nucleotides read TGTGCCAGCAGCTTAGGACAGGGGTTCTATAATTCACCCCTCCACTTT. Protein sequence: CASSLGQGFYNSPLHF.

The table lists this clonotype with many counts. The rearrangement joins TRBV4-1 to TRBJ2-7, with 9 nucleotides matching TRBD1. V was clipped by 6 bases and J by 3 bases; unmatched bases: 9. Looked up from germline, CDR1 is MGHRA and CDR2 is YSYEKL. CDR3 length: 15 amino acids. The CDR3 loop is CASRHPGQGIYEQYF. Written as DNA, the CDR3 is TGCGCCAGCAGACATCCGGGACAGGGTATCTACGAGCAGTACTTC.

The chain employs TRBV20-1 and TRBJ2-1; tentatively, D is TRBD2 (5 bases). This CDR3 spans 15 amino acids. With 1 base removed from V and 0 bases from J, the gap between germline ends came to 10 bases. Germline V gene data show CDR1 as DFQATT and CDR2 as SNEGSKA (reference sequence). CDR3 sequence reads: CSARVTRGSYNEQFF. DNA for the CDR3: TGCAGTGCTAGAGTTACTAGAGGCTCCTACAATGAGCAGTTCTTC.

In its sample, this clonotype ranks as medium-sized (0.01 to 0.1%). J is TRBJ1-1 and V is TRBV7-9; D unresolved. With 1 base removed from V and 4 bases from J, the gap between germline ends came to 13 bases. CDR3 length: 15 residues. From germline, CDR1 is SEHNR and CDR2 FQNEAQ (reference sequence). The CDR3 spells CASSLGRTVGTEAFF. The CDR3 coding sequence is TGTGCCAGCAGCTTAGGGCGAACGGTGGGCACTGAAGCTTTCTTT.

This clonotype was recorded at least ten times. This chain links TRBV10-3 with TRBJ1-6, with D possibly matching TRBD1 (5 bases). The V gene's germline CDR1 is ENHRY and CDR2 SYGVKD. There are 13 residues in the CDR3. Trimming removed 6 bases at V and 9 bases at J, with 12 bases between. This CDR3 reads CAISGGTSSPLHF. The CDR3, as DNA: TGTGCCATCAGCGGAGGGACTTCTTCACCCCTCCACTTT.